The 7 T cell receptor beta chains given below trace back to one sample, sequenced in a study of graft-versus-host responses after intestinal transplantation. The assay was immunoSEQ multiplex PCR, and TCRdb's table has in-frame clones only and misses some. The sample includes about 39,000 clones, about 95% of them seen just once. Their antigens remain unidentified. The sequencing used unstimulated CD8+ T cells sorted from spleen or lymph node cells, collected before transplant. These receptors all stem from a human donor who was the organ donor for an intestinal transplant.

This clone has only one observation. J is TRBJ2-7 and V is TRBV4-3; D gene uncertain. Trimming pared 0 bases from V and 2 bases from J, leaving 11 bases between. The CDR3 is made up of 15 amino acids. Germline CDR1 is LGHNA and CDR2 is YSLEER. As DNA, the CDR3 is TGCGCCAGCAGCCAAGATAGAATCGCCCCCTACGAGCAGTACTTC. This translates into CASSQDRIAPYEQYF.

V and J are TRBV7-2 and TRBJ2-3, with D possibly being TRBD2 (5 bases). This CDR3 comprises 15 residues. V gave up 5 bases and J gave up 2 bases, with 14 bases separating them. From germline, CDR1 is SGHTA and CDR2 FQGNSA. CDR3 DNA: TGTGCCAGCAGCCCCCGGGGTTCCCACACAGATACGCAGTATTTT. Protein sequence: CASSPRGSHTDTQYF.

The chain links TRBV7-3 to TRBJ2-3; 12 bases line up with TRBD2. Germline V CDR1 and CDR2: SGHTA, FQGTGA. V dropped 5 bases and J dropped 10; count of bases not matched to a gene: 7. CDR3 length equals 14 residues. CDR3 nucleotides: TGTGCCAGCAGCCTCAGACTAGCGGGGGCCCCGCAGTATTTT. Translation: CASSLRLAGAPQYF.

V and J are TRBV7-8 and TRBJ2-2; TRBD1 matches at 8 bases. Germline loops: CDR1 SGHVS, CDR2 FQNEAQ. CDR3 length: 17 amino acids. V trimming: 2 bases; J trimming: 3 bases; junction bases outside the gene matches: 8. CDR3 in amino acids: CASSLPRTGLDTGELFF. The CDR3 DNA follows: TGTGCCAGCAGCTTACCCAGGACAGGGTTAGACACCGGGGAGCTGTTTTTT.

This chain links TRBV7-9 with TRBJ2-3, with D hard to call. From germline, CDR1 is SEHNR and CDR2 FQNEAQ (reference sequence). The CDR3 sequence is 15 residues long. V lost 2 bases and J 0 bases, leaving 9 bases between the germline ends. For the CDR3, the DNA is TGTGCCAGCAGCTTACCATACCCGAGCACAGATACGCAGTATTTT. It specifies CASSLPYPSTDTQYF.

Written as DNA, the CDR3 is TGTGCCAGCAGCTTGGGTCAGGGGGCGTACGAGCAGTACTTC. Protein sequence: CASSLGQGAYEQYF. This chain uses TRBV5-4 with TRBJ2-7; 8 positions agree with TRBD1. Unmatched junction bases numbered 3, after V lost 0 bases and J lost 4 bases. The length of the CDR3 is 14 residues. In germline, CDR1 is SGHNT, CDR2 YYREEE (reference sequence).

The chain carries TRBV30 and TRBJ2-5; TRBD2 matches 7 bases. The CDR3 loop spans 13 amino acids. Germline CDR1 reads GTSNPN; CDR2 reads SVGIG (reference sequence). V shed 8 bases and J 4 bases; nucleotides not matched to a gene: 10. This CDR3 reads CARTGLDRETQYF. CDR3 sequence (DNA): TGTGCCAGGACCGGACTAGATAGAGAGACCCAGTACTTC.